This TCR beta chain appears in the sequencing data of a study of blood T cells in healthy people across ages (dated by TCRdb to between 2014 and 2016). At the level of the whole study: In model experiments, template switching captured about one uniquely barcoded TCR beta cDNA molecule for every two T cells. The study measured age-related changes in TCR beta repertoire diversity using deep sequencing normalized with unique cDNA molecular identifiers. Four age groups were formed from the donors: young (average around 15 years), middle-aged (around 40), aged (more than 55) and long-lived (more than 75). To avoid experimental bias, donors of different ages were randomly spread across the sequencing lanes. For two donors (one aged 18 to 29 and one aged 80 or older), the study analyzed two additional independent replicas of 1 million unique cDNA reads from the same blood draw.

The investigation overall reported the following: Bulk unsorted PBMC profiling prevented conclusive comparison of naive and antigen-experienced compartments. A strong correlation was found between observed TCR beta diversity and the percentage of naive T cells measured by flow cytometry. Compared with the aged group, the long-lived group had more naive CD4+ T cells, fewer expanded clones and increased TCR diversity, suggesting age selection. Observed TCR beta diversity per million T cells fell roughly linearly with age, and a significant reduction was already apparent by age roughly 40. Donor CMV infection status was unknown, potentially confounding age-related changes in expanded clonotypes. Estimates of total diversity based on one million sequenced T cells were regarded as lower bounds and as underestimates.

Donors were a few dozen systemically healthy Caucasian individuals from Russia aged roughly 6 to 95 years. Each donor gave ten milliliters of peripheral blood, drawn into EDTA-treated Vacutainer tubes. PBMCs were isolated by Ficoll-Paque density-gradient centrifugation, with at least 6.5 million obtained per sample. Total RNA was extracted from PBMCs with Trizol reagent, with at least 6 micrograms obtained per sample. Naive CD45RAhigh/CD27high T cell percentages were measured by flow cytometry on a PBMC aliquot from every donor. The CDR3 measures 15 amino acids from cysteine to phenylalanine. Only the CDR3 region is kept as DNA, spanning 45 bases read in frame from base 1. V and J are truncated by 5 bases and 6 bases respectively, leaving an intervening sequence of 20 bases. From the germline V gene, CDR1 is SGHDN and CDR2 is FVKESK. As concerns this clonotype: Its antigen specificity is not known. No much larger clonotype is one base removed from it; base qualities were not supplied.

The library was built by means of 5' RACE. The sequencing machine was an Illumina HiSeq 2500. A second about 6 to 11 cycle PCR used a sample-barcoded 5' primer and a J-beta primer mix. Each TCR beta cDNA molecule received a unique molecular identifier from a template-switch 5' adaptor carrying 12 random nucleotides. Each sample yielded at least 3 million CDR3-containing paired-end reads. All of the RNA was converted into first-strand cDNA using the Mint cDNA synthesis kit, with a TRBC-specific oligonucleotide serving as the primer. After uracil-DNA glycosylase treatment, a first 18-cycle PCR used universal primers M1SS and BC2_uni_R on all cDNA. The study's processing was this. Each sample was normalized by randomly selecting 1 million high-quality reads, each carrying a distinct molecular identifier. Reads with shared molecular identifiers were discarded instead of being binned into consensus sequences. CDR3 identification, clonotype clustering and error correction used MiTCR with a Q25 quality threshold and the strictest error-elimination algorithm. A nonparametric unseen species model using Euler transformation provided a lower-bound estimate of total TCR beta diversity. The public reads were reanalyzed by TCRdb: fastp trimming at Q25, MiXCR alignment, in-frame beta chains only. Each record represents a unique CDR3 protein, reported with the most common genes and DNA among its rows. The authors' filters were not applied to this entry. This sample gives hundreds of thousands of distinct CDR3 sequences in total; 58% of them show up just once. The ten top clones hold roughly 22% of the sample.

Sequenced sample: blood. The receptor was isolated from a young man in good health. Rearrangement joined TRBV14 to TRBJ2-7, with the D gene not clear enough to name. Here is the DNA: TGTGCCAGCAGCGAACGAGGACCCTACCTGCTCGAGCAGTACTTC. Translated, this gives CASSERGPYLLEQYF.